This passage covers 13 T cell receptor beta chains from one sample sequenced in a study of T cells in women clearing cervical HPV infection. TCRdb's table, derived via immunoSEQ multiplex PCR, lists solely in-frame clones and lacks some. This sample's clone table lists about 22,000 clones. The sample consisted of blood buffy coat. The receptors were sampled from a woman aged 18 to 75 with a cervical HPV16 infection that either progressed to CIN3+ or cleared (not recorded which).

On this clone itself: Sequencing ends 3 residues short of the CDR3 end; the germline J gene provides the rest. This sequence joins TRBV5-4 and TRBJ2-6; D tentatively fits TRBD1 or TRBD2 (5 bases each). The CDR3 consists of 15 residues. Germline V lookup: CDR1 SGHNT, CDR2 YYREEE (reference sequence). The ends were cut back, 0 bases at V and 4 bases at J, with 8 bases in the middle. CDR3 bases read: TGTGCCAGCAGCTTGGGAGGGGCCGGGGCCAACGTC. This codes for CASSLGGAGANV. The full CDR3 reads CASSLGGAGANVLTF.

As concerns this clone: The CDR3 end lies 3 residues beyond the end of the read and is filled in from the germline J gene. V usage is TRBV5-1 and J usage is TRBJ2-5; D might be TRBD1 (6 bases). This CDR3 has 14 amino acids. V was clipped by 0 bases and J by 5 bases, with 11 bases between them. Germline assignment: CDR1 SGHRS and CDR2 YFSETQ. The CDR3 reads CASSLGTVGETQYF. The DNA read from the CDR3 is TGCGCCAGCAGCTTGGGGACAGTGGGTGAGACC.

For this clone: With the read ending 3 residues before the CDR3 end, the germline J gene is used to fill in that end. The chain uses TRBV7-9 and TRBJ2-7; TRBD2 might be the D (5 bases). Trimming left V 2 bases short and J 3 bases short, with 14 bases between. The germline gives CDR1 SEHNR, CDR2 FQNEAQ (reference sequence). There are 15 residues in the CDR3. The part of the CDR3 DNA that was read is TGTGCCAGCAGCTTAACTAGTTCGGTCGACTACGAG. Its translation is CASSLTSSVDYE. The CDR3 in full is CASSLTSSVDYEQYF. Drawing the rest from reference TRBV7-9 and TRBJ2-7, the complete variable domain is DTGVSQNPRHKITKRGQNVTFRCDPISEHNRLYWYRQTLGQGPEFLTYFQNEAQLEKSRLLSDRFSAERPKGSFSTLEIQRTEQGDSAMYLCASSLTSSVDYEQYFGPGTRLTVT.

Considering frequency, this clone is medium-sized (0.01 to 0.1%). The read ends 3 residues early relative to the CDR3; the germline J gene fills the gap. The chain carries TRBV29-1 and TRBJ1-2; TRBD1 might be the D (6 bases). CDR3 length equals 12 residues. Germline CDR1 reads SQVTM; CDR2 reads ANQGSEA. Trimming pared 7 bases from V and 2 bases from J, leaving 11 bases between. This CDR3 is CSARQANYGYTF. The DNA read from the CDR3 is TGCAGCGCCAGACAGGCCAACTATGGC.

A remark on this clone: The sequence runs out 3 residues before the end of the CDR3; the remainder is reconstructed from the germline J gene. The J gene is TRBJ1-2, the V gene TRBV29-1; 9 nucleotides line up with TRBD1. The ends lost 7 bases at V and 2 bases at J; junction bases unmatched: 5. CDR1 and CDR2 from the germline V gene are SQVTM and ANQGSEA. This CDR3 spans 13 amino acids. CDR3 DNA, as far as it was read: TGCAGCGCCGACACAGGGGGCAACTATGGC. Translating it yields CSADTGGNYG. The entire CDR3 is CSADTGGNYGYTF.

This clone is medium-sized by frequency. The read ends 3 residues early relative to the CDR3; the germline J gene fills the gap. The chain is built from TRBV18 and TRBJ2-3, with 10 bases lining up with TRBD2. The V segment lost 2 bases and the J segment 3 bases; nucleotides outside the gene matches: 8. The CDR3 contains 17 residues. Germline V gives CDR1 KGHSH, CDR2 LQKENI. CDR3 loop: CASSPAASTSGTDTQYF. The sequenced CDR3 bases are TGTGCCAGCTCACCAGCTGCTTCGACTAGCGGGACAGATACG.

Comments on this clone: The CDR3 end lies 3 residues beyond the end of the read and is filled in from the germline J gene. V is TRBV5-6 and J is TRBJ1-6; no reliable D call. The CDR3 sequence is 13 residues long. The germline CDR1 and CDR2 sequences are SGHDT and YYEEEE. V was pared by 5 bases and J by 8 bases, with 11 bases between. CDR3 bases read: TGTGCCAGCAGTCCCACCTCGGATTCACCC. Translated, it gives CASSPTSDSP. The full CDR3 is CASSPTSDSPLHF. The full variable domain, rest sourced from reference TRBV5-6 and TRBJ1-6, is DAGVTQSPTHLIKTRGQQVTLRCSPKSGHDTVSWYQQALGQGPQFIFQYYEEEERQRGNFPDRFSGHQFPNYSSELNVNALLLGDSALYLCASSPTSDSPLHFGNGTRLTVT.

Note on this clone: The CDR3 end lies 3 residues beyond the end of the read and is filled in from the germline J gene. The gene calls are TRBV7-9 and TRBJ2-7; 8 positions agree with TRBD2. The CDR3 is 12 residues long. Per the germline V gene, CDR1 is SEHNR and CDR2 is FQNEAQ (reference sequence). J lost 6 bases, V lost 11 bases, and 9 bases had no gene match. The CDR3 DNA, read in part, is TGTGCCCTCCGACTGGCGGGAGGCGAG. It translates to CALRLAGGE. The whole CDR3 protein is CALRLAGGEQYF. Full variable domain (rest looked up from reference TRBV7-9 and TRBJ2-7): DTGVSQNPRHKITKRGQNVTFRCDPISEHNRLYWYRQTLGQGPEFLTYFQNEAQLEKSRLLSDRFSAERPKGSFSTLEIQRTEQGDSAMYLCALRLAGGEQYFGPGTRLTVT.

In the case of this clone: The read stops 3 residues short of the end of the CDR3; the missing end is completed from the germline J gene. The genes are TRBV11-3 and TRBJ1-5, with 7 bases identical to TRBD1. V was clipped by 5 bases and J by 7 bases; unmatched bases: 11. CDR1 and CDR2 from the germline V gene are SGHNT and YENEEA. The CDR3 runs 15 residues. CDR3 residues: CASSTRRGGRQPQHF. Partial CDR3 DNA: TGTGCCAGCAGCACGAGGAGAGGGGGCCGCCAGCCC. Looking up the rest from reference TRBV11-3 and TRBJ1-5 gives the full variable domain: EAGVVQSPRYKIIEKKQPVAFWCNPISGHNTLYWYLQNLGQGPELLIRYENEEAVDDSQLPKDRFSAERLKGVDSTLKIQPAELGDSAVYLCASSTRRGGRQPQHFGDGTRLSIL.

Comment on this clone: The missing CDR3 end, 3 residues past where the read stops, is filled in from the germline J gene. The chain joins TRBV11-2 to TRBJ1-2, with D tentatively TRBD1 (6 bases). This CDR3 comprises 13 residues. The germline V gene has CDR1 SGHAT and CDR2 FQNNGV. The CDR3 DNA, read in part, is TGTGCCAGCAGCCAAGGGGGTATTAGGGGC. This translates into CASSQGGIRG. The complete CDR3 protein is CASSQGGIRGYTF.

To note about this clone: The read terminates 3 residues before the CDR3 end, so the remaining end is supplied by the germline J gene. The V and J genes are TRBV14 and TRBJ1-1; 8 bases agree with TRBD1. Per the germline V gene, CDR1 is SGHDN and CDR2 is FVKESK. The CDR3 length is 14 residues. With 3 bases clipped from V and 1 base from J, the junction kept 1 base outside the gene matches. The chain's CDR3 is CASSQQGANTEAFF. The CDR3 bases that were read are TGTGCCAGCAGCCAGCAGGGGGCGAACACTGAA.

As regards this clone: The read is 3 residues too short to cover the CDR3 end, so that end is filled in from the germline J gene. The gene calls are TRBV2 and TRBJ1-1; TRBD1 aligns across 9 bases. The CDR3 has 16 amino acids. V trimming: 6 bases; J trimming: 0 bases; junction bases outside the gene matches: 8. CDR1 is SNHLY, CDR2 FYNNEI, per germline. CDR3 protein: CASRKNRGQVNTEAFF. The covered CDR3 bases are TGTGCCAGCAGAAAGAACAGGGGGCAAGTGAACACTGAA.

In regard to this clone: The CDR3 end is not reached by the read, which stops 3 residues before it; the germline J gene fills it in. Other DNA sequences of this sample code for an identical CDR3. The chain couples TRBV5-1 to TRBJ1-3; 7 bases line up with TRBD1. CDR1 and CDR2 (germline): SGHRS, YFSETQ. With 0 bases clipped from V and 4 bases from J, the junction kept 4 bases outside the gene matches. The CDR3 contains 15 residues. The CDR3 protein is CASSLGQGAGNTIYF. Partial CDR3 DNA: TGCGCCAGCAGCTTGGGACAGGGAGCGGGAAACACC. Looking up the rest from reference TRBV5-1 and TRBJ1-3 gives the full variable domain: KAGVTQTPRYLIKTRGQQVTLSCSPISGHRSVSWYQQTPGQGLQFLFEYFSETQRNKGNFPGRFSGRQFSNSRSEMNVSTLELGDSALYLCASSLGQGAGNTIYFGEGSWLTVV.